What follows are 22 T cell receptor beta chains derived from one specimen sequenced in a study of blood T cell repertoires in COVID-19. Using immunoSEQ multiplex PCR, the repertoire was profiled, and TCRdb retains in-frame clones only, with some absent. This table has over 200,000 clones, roughly 84% appearing once. Sequenced sample: peripheral blood. All receptors derive from a man aged 35 to 55 with active or convalescent COVID-19.

The chain carries TRBV30 and TRBJ1-3, with TRBD1 as a possible D gene (6 bases). Germline V gives CDR1 GTSNPN, CDR2 SVGIG (reference sequence). CDR3 length: 16 amino acids. V was pared by 2 bases and J by 0 bases, with 14 bases between. This CDR3 is CAWSWEGTFSGNTIYF. CDR3 DNA: TGTGCCTGGAGTTGGGAGGGGACATTCTCTGGAAACACCATATATTTT.

The J gene is TRBJ1-2, the V gene TRBV4-1; D gene uncertain. The CDR3 is made up of 15 amino acids. Per germline, CDR1 MGHRA and CDR2 YSYEKL. V lost 4 bases, J lost 9 bases, and 21 bases lay in between. The CDR3 nucleotides read TGCGCCAGCAGCCCGGTTTCCTCGGGTGGTGAGAGCTACACCTTC. Translated, it gives CASSPVSSGGESYTF.

This clone has a handful of counts. V usage is TRBV30 and J usage is TRBJ2-1; 14 nucleotides match TRBD2. The germline CDR1 and CDR2 sequences are GTSNPN and SVGIG (reference sequence). The trim removed 4 bases at V and 6 bases at J, leaving 8 bases unmatched. CDR3 length equals 16 residues. The CDR3 spells CAWMGLAGVMGNEQFF. In nucleotides, the CDR3 is TGTGCCTGGATGGGACTAGCGGGAGTGATGGGCAATGAGCAGTTCTTC.

V is TRBV7-8 and J is TRBJ1-4, with 9 bases matching TRBD1. CDR3 length: 17 amino acids. The V and J ends lost 5 bases and 8 bases, in that order; junction bases with no gene match: 15. Germline CDR1 is SGHVS and CDR2 is FQNEAQ. The DNA of the CDR3 is TGTGCCAGCAGCCATCGAGGGGGACAGGGCGGCAACGAAAAACTGTTTTTT. Its translation is CASSHRGGQGGNEKLFF. Combining the CDR3 with reference TRBV7-8 and TRBJ1-4 gives the whole variable domain GAGVSQSPRYKVAKRGQDVALRCDPISGHVSLFWYQQALGQGPEFLTYFQNEAQLDKSGLPSDRFFAERPEGSVSTLKIQRTQQEDSAVYLCASSHRGGQGGNEKLFFGSGTQLSVL.

The chain recombines TRBV27 with TRBJ1-2; 7 nucleotides match TRBD1. The CDR3 has 15 residues. The trim removed 7 bases at V and 8 bases at J, leaving 16 bases unmatched. The germline V gene has CDR1 MNHEY and CDR2 SMNVEV (reference sequence). As DNA, the CDR3 is TGTGCCAGCACCTCCCTCGGGACAGAGGGGATCGGCTACACCTTC. Protein sequence: CASTSLGTEGIGYTF.

CDR3 amino acids: CAISEGSEAFF. CDR3 nucleotide sequence: TGTGCCATCAGTGAAGGGAGTGAAGCTTTCTTT. This chain links TRBV10-3 with TRBJ1-1, with D unclear. From germline, CDR1 is ENHRY and CDR2 SYGVKD. Trimming stripped 3 bases from V and 7 bases from J, with 6 bases between. The CDR3 contains 11 residues.

Regarding this clone: Other DNA sequences in the same sample also yield this CDR3. The rearrangement uses TRBV5-1 and TRBJ1-2; D not certain. The CDR3 is 14 amino acids. Germline lookup yields CDR1 SGHRS and CDR2 YFSETQ. The V end was cut by 2 bases, the J end by 0 bases, with 8 bases between. CDR3 residues: CASSLESPNYGYTF. CDR3 DNA: TGCGCCAGCAGCTTAGAAAGCCCTAACTATGGCTACACCTTC.

This clone has just one count. The chain links TRBV5-6 to TRBJ2-5, with 10 nucleotides matching TRBD1. Germline CDR1 reads SGHDT; CDR2 reads YYEEEE. The CDR3 has 16 residues. The V and J ends lost 1 base and 5 bases, in that order; junction bases with no gene match: 8. For the CDR3, the DNA is TGTGCCAGCAGCTTGTACGGGACAGGGGATATGGAGACCCAGTACTTC. Residues: CASSLYGTGDMETQYF.

This rearrangement joins TRBV7-3 to TRBJ1-2; possible D gene TRBD1, 6 bases. V was clipped by 5 bases and J by 4 bases, with 14 bases between them. The CDR3 consists of 14 residues. From germline, CDR1 is SGHTA and CDR2 FQGTGA. This CDR3 is CASSPAGQSYGYTF. In DNA, the CDR3 is TGTGCCAGCAGCCCAGCCGGACAGTCCTATGGCTACACCTTC.

The CDR3 is CASSTGIYEQYF. In nucleotides, the CDR3 is TGTGCCAGCAGTACAGGGATCTACGAGCAGTACTTC. The gene calls are TRBV6-2 or TRBV6-3 and TRBJ2-7, with a possible D match to TRBD1 (6 bases). This CDR3 has 12 residues. Trimming left V 5 bases short and J 3 bases short, with 8 bases between. Germline V gene sequence: CDR1 MNHEY, CDR2 SVGEGT.

This chain links TRBV13 with TRBJ1-4; D possibly corresponds to TRBD1 (6 bases). The CDR3 totals 16 residues. Per germline, CDR1 PRHDT and CDR2 FYEKMQ (reference sequence). The ends were cut back, 1 base at V and 6 bases at J, with 15 bases in the middle. The CDR3 sequence: CASSLVQGPGDEKLFF. For the CDR3, the DNA is TGTGCCAGCAGCTTAGTACAGGGACCTGGGGATGAAAAACTGTTTTTT.

The V and J genes are TRBV18 and TRBJ1-2; D gene uncertain. The CDR3 spans 13 residues. V was trimmed by 6 bases and J by 2 bases, leaving 10 bases between them. Germline V gives CDR1 KGHSH, CDR2 LQKENI. In DNA, the CDR3 is TGTGCCAGCTCTCCCGGGGAGAACTATGGCTACACCTTC. This encodes CASSPGENYGYTF.

V gene TRBV12-3 or TRBV12-4 combines with J gene TRBJ1-2; D uncertain. The CDR3 has 12 amino acids. V was shortened by 2 bases and J by 4 bases, with 5 bases between the two germline ends. The DNA for the CDR3 is TGTGCCAGCAGTTTATGGAGCTATGGCTACACCTTC. The encoded protein is CASSLWSYGYTF.

This clone is a singleton in its sample. The chain links TRBV7-6 to TRBJ2-7; the match to TRBD2 covers 15 bases. This CDR3 is built from 15 residues. CDR1 and CDR2 (germline): SGHVS, FNYEAQ. J gave up 3 bases and V 5 bases, and 2 bases lay outside the gene matches. In nucleotides, the CDR3 is TGTGCCAGCAGCCCGGGACTAGCGGGGGGCTACGAGCAGTACTTC. Protein: CASSPGLAGGYEQYF. The variable domain in full, completed from reference TRBV7-6 and TRBJ2-7, reads GAGVSQSPRYKVTKRGQDVALRCDPISGHVSLYWYRQALGQGPEFLTYFNYEAQQDKSGLPNDRFSAERPEGSISTLTIQRTEQRDSAMYRCASSPGLAGGYEQYFGPGTRLTVT.

V is TRBV19 and J is TRBJ1-1, with TRBD1 as a possible D gene (5 bases). Germline loops: CDR1 LNHDA, CDR2 SQIVND (reference sequence). With 3 bases removed from V and 7 bases from J, the gap between germline ends came to 9 bases. The CDR3 loop spans 12 amino acids. Here the CDR3 reads CASSMGPFEAFF. Written as DNA, the CDR3 is TGTGCCAGTAGTATGGGGCCGTTTGAAGCTTTCTTT.

This clone was found once. The genes are TRBV12-5 and TRBJ1-1; a weak D match, TRBD1 (5 bases). The CDR3 is made up of 12 amino acids. Germline CDR1 is LGHNT and CDR2 is FRNRAP. V lost 8 bases and J 5 bases, leaving 12 bases between the germline ends. The CDR3 DNA sequence: TGTGCTAGTTCAAAGGGGTGGACTGAAGCTTTCTTT. Its translation: CASSKGWTEAFF.

The chain couples TRBV2 to TRBJ2-1; 10 bases line up with TRBD2. Germline CDR1 is SNHLY and CDR2 is FYNNEI. This CDR3 is 14 amino acids long. V gave up 7 bases and J gave up 4 bases; unmatched junction bases: 4. CDR3 sequence reads: CASTVAGGYNEQFF. The CDR3 DNA follows: TGTGCCAGCACTGTAGCGGGAGGATACAATGAGCAGTTCTTC.

This clone showed up just once. The J gene is TRBJ1-5, the V gene TRBV19, with D unresolved. Germline assignment: CDR1 LNHDA and CDR2 SQIVND (reference sequence). The CDR3 is made up of 14 amino acids. Trimming removed 3 bases at V and 4 bases at J, with 10 bases between. The CDR3 region is CASSIVGVNQPQHF. The DNA of the CDR3 is TGTGCCAGTAGTATTGTCGGGGTTAATCAGCCCCAGCATTTT.

The DNA of the CDR3 is TGTGCCAGCAGTTTTCTGGGGCGACAACTCTATGGCTACACCTTC. Protein product: CASSFLGRQLYGYTF. The chain has TRBV27 and TRBJ1-2; a possible D gene is TRBD1 (5 bases). The V gene's germline CDR1 is MNHEY and CDR2 SMNVEV (reference sequence). Trimming took 3 bases from V and 4 from J, leaving 15 bases between them. CDR3 size: 15 residues.

The V and J genes are TRBV4-1 and TRBJ2-4, with D tentatively TRBD1 (5 bases). Trimming left V 3 bases short and J 0 bases short, with 21 bases between. This CDR3 spans 19 amino acids. Germline-derived CDR1 and CDR2 are MGHRA and YSYEKL. CDR3 amino acids: CASSHWKGDSKLAKNIQYF. The CDR3 nucleotides are TGCGCCAGCAGCCACTGGAAAGGCGACAGTAAGCTAGCCAAAAACATTCAGTACTTC.

Notes on this clone: Other DNA sequences from this sample encode an identical CDR3 as well. The gene calls are TRBV19 and TRBJ1-5; the D is unclear. The V gene's germline CDR1 is LNHDA and CDR2 SQIVND (reference sequence). The CDR3 totals 15 residues. The germline V and J ends were trimmed by 2 bases and 0 bases, with 8 bases remaining between them. The DNA of the CDR3 is TGTGCCAGTAGTATATCTGAGTATAGCAATCAGCCCCAGCATTTT. It codes for CASSISEYSNQPQHF.

V gene TRBV9 combines with J gene TRBJ2-5; 9 bases are a match to TRBD1. J was trimmed by 0 bases and V by 1 base; bases with no gene match: 13. Germline V gene lookup returns CDR1 SGDLS and CDR2 YYNGEE. The CDR3 is 19 residues long. The CDR3 DNA reads as TGTGCCAGCAGCGTAACCGGTGGGACAGGGTTTATTGACCAAGAGACCCAGTACTTC. Translation gives CASSVTGGTGFIDQETQYF.